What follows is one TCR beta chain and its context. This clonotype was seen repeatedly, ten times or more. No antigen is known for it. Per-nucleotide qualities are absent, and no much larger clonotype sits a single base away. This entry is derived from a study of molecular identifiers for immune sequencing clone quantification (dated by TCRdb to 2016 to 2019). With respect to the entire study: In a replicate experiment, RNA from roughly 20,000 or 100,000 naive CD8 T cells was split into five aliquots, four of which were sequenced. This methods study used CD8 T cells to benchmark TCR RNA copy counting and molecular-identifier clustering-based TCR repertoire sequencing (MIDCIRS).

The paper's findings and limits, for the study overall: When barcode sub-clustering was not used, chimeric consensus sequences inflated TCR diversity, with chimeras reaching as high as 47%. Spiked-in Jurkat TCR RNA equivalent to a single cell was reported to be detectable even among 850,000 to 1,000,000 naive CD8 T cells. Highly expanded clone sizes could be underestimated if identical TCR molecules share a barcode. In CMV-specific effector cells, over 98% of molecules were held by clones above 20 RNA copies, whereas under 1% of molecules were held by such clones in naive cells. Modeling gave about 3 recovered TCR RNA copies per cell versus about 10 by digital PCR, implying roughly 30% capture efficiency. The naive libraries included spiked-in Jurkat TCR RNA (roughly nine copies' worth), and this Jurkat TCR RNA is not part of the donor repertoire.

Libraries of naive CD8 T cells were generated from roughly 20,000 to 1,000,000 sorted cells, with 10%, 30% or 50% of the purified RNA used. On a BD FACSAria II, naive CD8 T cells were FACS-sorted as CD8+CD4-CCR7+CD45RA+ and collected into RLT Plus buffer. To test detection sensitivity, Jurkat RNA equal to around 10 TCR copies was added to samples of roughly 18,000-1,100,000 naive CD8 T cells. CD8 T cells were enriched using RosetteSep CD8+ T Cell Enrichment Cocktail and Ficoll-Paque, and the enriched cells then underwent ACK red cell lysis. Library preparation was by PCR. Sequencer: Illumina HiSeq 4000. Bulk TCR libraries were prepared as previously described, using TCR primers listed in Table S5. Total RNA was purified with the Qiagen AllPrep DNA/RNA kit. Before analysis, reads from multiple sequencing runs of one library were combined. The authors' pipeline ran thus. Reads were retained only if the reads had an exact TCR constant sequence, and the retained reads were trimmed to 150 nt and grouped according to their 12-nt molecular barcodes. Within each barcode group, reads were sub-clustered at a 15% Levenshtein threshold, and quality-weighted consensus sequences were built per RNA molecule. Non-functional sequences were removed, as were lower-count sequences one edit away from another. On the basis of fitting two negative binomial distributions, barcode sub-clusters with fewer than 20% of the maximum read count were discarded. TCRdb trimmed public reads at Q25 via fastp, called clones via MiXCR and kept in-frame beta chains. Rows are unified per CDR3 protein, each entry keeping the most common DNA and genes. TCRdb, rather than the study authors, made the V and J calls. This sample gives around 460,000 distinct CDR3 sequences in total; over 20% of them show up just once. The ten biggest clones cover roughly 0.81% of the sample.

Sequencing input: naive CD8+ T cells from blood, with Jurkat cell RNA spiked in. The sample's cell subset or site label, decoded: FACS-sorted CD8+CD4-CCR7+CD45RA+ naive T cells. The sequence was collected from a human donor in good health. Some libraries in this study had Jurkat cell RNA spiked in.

Here the CDR3 is given as CASSQGTSGGEQYF. The DNA sequence reads TGCGCCAGCAGCCAAGGGACTAGCGGAGGCGAGCAGTACTTC. This chain is built from TRBV4-3 and TRBJ2-7; 10 nucleotides in the junction match TRBD2. Trimmed from V: 1 base; trimmed from J: 6 bases; junction bases lacking a gene match: 3. Looking up the germline V gene yields CDR1 LGHNA and CDR2 YSLEER. The CDR3 holds 14 amino acids from the cysteine to the phenylalanine. Here the CDR3 DNA is all that survives: 42 bases in frame from base 1.